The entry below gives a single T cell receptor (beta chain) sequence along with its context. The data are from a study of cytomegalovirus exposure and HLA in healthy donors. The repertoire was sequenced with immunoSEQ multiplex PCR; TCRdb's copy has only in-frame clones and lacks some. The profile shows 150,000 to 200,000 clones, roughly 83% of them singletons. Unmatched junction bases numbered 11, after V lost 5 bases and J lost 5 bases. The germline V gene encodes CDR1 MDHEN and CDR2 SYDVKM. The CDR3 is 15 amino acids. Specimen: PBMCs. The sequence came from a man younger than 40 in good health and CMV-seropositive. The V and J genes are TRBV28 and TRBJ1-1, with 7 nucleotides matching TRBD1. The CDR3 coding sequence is TGTGCCAGCAGTGTACCCTCACAGGGGAGGACTGAAGCTTTCTTT. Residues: CASSVPSQGRTEAFF.